This T cell receptor (beta chain) was identified in a study of blood T cell repertoires in COVID-19. Study background: The analysed material was cDNA or gDNA that came from T cells, B-cell-depleted T cells, or PBMCs.

In the original processing: How many nucleated cells were present was estimated from reference gene primer amplification. Libraries were prepared by immunoSEQ multiplex PCR; TCRdb keeps only in-frame clonotypes and omits some of them. D and trimming come from the DNA, and the V and J calls and clone size come from that table. Of under 200,000 clones listed, about 82% are singletons. The V gene end was trimmed by 4 bases and the J gene end by 4 bases; junction bases not matched to a gene: 3. The CDR3 is 13 residues long. CDR1 and CDR2 from the germline V gene are MNHEY and SVGEGT. This TCR derives from a man aged 35-49 years with acute COVID-19. The rearrangement links TRBV6-2 or TRBV6-3 to TRBJ1-2, with 7 bases identical to TRBD1. Sequenced input: PBMCs or T cells enriched from blood (not recorded which). The CDR3 protein is CASSSDRRYGYTF. CDR3 coding DNA: TGTGCCAGCAGTTCGGACAGGCGCTATGGCTACACCTTC.